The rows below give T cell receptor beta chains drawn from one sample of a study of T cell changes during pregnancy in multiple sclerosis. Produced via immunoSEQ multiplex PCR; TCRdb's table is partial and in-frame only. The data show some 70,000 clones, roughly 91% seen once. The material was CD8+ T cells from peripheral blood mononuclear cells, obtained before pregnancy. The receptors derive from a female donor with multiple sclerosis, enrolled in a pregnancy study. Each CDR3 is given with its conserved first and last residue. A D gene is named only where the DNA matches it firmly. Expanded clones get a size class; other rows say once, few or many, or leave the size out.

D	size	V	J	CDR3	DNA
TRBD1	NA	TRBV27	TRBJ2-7	CASSPLGQGYYEQYF	TGTGCCAGCAGTCCTCTCGGACAGGGCTACTACGAGCAGTACTTC
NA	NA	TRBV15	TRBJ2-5	CATRAIFAGQETQYF	TGTGCCACCAGAGCTATATTCGCAGGGCAAGAGACCCAGTACTTC
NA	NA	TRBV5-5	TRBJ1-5	CASSLSGGAGQPQHF	TGTGCCAGCAGCTTGAGTGGGGGGGCTGGTCAGCCCCAGCATTTT
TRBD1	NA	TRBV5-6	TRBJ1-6	CASSLGTGSPLHF	TGTGCCAGCAGCCTGGGGACAGGGTCACCCCTCCACTTT
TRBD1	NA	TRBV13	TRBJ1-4	CASSSTGTVNEKLFF	TGTGCCAGCAGCTCAACCGGGACAGTTAATGAAAAACTGTTTTTT
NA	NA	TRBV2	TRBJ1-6	CASSGTGVPDSPLHF	NA
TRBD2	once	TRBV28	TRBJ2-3	CASSPLAEAGTDTQYF	TGTGCCAGCAGTCCACTAGCGGAGGCGGGGACAGATACGCAGTATTTT
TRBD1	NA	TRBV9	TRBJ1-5	CASSVDGTGDQPQHF	TGTGCCAGCAGCGTAGATGGGACAGGGGATCAGCCCCAGCATTTT
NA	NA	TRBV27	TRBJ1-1	CASSLRQANTEAFF	TGTGCCAGCAGTTTAAGACAGGCGAACACTGAAGCTTTCTTT
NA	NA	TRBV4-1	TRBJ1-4	CASSRTGGNEKLFF	TGCGCCAGCAGCCGCACCGGGGGTAATGAAAAACTGTTTTTT